Shown below are 8 T cell receptor beta chains from a single sample sequenced in a study of spatial heterogeneity in lung cancer. Time point here: sample taken at primary tumor resection. No cells were sorted before sequencing. The whole RNA sequenced was extracted from tumor, nontumor lung or frozen PBMC. TCRdb redid the calling of the 5' RACE reads with MiXCR, one entry per CDR3 protein. The repertoire holds about 82,000 distinct CDR3 sequences, with around 13% as singletons. Sequencing was performed on PBMCs, taken at surgery. Every receptor here comes from a male donor with early-stage non-small cell lung cancer.

This clonotype was found a few times. V gene TRBV5-1 combines with J gene TRBJ1-1, with 9 bases lining up with TRBD1. The CDR3 length is 15 residues. J gave up 0 bases and V 3 bases, and 3 bases lay outside the gene matches. Germline CDR1 reads SGHRS; CDR2 reads YFSETQ. The CDR3 reads CASSYGTGLNTEAFF. The DNA of the CDR3 is TGCGCCAGCAGCTACGGGACAGGGCTGAACACTGAAGCTTTCTTT.

This clonotype was picked up a small number of times. The J gene is TRBJ1-1, the V gene TRBV6-2 or TRBV6-3; D remains unclear. Germline CDR1 MNHEY, CDR2 SVGEGT. Trimming took off 5 bases at V and 9 bases at J, with 19 bases between the two ends. This CDR3 region has 14 residues. CDR3 nucleotides: TGTGCCAGCAGTCCAACGGACGCCTATAGAAAAGCTTTCTTT. The encoded protein is CASSPTDAYRKAFF.

V is TRBV10-3 and J is TRBJ1-1, with D uncertain. The CDR3 length is 12 residues. Germline CDR1 reads ENHRY; CDR2 reads SYGVKD. Trimming pared 0 bases from V and 7 bases from J, leaving 6 bases between. DNA of the CDR3: TGTGCCATCAGTGAGTCCTTAGTTGAAGCTTTCTTT. Amino acids: CAISESLVEAFF.

This clonotype was counted at least ten times. The chain joins TRBV6-5 to TRBJ1-1, with TRBD1 matching 9 bases. Germline values: CDR1 MNHEY, CDR2 SVGAGI. Trimming removed 6 bases from V and 4 bases from J; junction bases left unmatched: 9. This CDR3 is 15 amino acids long. The CDR3 loop is CASRVGTGRPTEAFF. The CDR3 region has the DNA TGTGCCAGCAGAGTGGGGACAGGGAGACCCACTGAAGCTTTCTTT.

The chain combines TRBV20-1 with TRBJ2-7, with D possibly being TRBD1 (6 bases). The CDR3 runs 13 residues. Per the germline V gene, CDR1 is DFQATT and CDR2 is SNEGSKA (reference sequence). V lost 4 bases and J 0 bases, leaving 10 bases between the germline ends. CDR3 coding DNA: TGCAGTGCTACCGACAGGCTCTCCTACGAGCAGTACTTC. It specifies CSATDRLSYEQYF.

A few counts support this clonotype. This chain uses TRBV10-3 with TRBJ2-1; 11 bases align to TRBD1. Losses at the gene ends were 0 bases for V and 6 bases for J; bases not matched to a gene: 4. The length of the CDR3 is 16 residues. The germline V gene has CDR1 ENHRY and CDR2 SYGVKD. The CDR3 sequence is CAISESPGTGGNEQFF. For the CDR3, the DNA is TGTGCCATCAGTGAGTCCCCGGGGACAGGGGGCAATGAGCAGTTCTTC.

This clonotype was counted between two and nine times. The rearrangement uses TRBV6-1 and TRBJ2-6; the D is unclear. There are 15 residues in the CDR3. The V end was cut by 7 bases, the J end by 0 bases, with 10 bases between. CDR1 is MNHNS, CDR2 SASEGT, per germline. The CDR3 DNA sequence: TGTGCCAGCACCCGGGTTCACTCTGGGGCCAACGTCCTGACTTTC. Its translation: CASTRVHSGANVLTF.

The rearrangement links TRBV7-8 to TRBJ2-5; unclear D gene. V gave up 8 bases and J gave up 5 bases, with 12 bases separating them. The length of the CDR3 is 12 residues. CDR1 and CDR2 (germline): SGHVS, FQNEAQ. The DNA for the CDR3 is TGTGCCAGCTTCGAGGCGGAGGAGACCCAGTACTTC. This codes for CASFEAEETQYF.